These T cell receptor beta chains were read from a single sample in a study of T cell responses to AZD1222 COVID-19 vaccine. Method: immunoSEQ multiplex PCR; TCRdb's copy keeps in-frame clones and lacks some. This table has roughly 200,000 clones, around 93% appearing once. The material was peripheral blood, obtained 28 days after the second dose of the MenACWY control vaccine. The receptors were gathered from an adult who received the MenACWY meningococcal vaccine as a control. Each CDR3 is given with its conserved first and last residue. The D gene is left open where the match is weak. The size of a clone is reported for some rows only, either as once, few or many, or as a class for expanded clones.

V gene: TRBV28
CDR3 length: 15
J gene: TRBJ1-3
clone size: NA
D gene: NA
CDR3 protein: CASSFSGYSGNTIYF
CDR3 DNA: TGTGCCAGCAGTTTTTCGGGTTACTCTGGAAACACCATATATTTT

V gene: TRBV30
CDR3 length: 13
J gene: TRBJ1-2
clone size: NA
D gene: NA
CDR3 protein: CAWSTGHNYGYTF
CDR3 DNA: TGTGCCTGGAGCACGGGACACAACTATGGCTACACCTTC

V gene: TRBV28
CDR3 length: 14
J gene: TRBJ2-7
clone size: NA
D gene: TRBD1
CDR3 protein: CASSIRQGSYEQYF
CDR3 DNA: TGTGCCAGCAGCATTCGACAGGGCTCCTACGAGCAGTACTTC

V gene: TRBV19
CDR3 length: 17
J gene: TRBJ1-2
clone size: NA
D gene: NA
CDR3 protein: CASSPPGRKSLNYGYTF
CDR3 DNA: TGTGCCAGTAGTCCCCCGGGCAGAAAGTCTCTTAACTATGGCTACACCTTC

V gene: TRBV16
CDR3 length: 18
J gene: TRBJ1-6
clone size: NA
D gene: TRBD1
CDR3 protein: CASSLPRDRGFLNSPLHF
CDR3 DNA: TGTGCCAGCAGCCTCCCCCGGGACAGGGGTTTTTTAAATTCACCCCTCCACTTT

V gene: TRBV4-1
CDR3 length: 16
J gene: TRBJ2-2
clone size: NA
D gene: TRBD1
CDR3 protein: CASRKGTGRNTGELFF
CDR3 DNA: TGCGCCAGCAGGAAGGGGACAGGGAGGAACACCGGGGAGCTGTTTTTT

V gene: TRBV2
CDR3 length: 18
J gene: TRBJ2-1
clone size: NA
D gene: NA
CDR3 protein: CASSGYGGAPVTYNEQFF
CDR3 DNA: TGTGCCAGCAGTGGATATGGGGGTGCGCCTGTTACCTACAATGAGCAGTTCTTC

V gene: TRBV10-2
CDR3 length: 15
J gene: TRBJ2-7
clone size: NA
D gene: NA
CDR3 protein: CASSEAIKYPYEQYF
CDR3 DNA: TGCGCCAGCAGTGAGGCAATCAAATACCCCTACGAGCAGTACTTC

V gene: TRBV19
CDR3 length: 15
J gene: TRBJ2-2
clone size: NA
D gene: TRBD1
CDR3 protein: CATKWGTGNTGELFF
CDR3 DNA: TGTGCCACGAAGTGGGGGACAGGGAACACCGGGGAGCTGTTTTTT

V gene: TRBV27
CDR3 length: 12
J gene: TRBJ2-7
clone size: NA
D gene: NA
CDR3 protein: CASRSHPYEQYF
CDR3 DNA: TGTGCCAGCAGATCTCATCCCTACGAGCAGTACTTC

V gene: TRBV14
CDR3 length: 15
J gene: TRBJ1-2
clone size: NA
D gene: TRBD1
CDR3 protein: CASSQPGQGLFGYTF
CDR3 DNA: TGTGCCAGCAGCCAGCCGGGACAGGGGCTTTTTGGCTACACCTTC

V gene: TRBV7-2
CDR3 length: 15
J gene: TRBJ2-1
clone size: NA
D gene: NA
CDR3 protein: CASSTQGLLVNEQFF
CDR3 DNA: TGTGCCAGCAGCACACAGGGTCTGTTGGTAAATGAGCAGTTCTTC

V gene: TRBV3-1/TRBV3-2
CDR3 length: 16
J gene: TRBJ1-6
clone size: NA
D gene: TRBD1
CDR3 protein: CASSQAGTGLNSPLHF
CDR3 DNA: TGTGCCAGCAGCCAAGCAGGGACAGGGCTTAATTCACCCCTCCACTTT

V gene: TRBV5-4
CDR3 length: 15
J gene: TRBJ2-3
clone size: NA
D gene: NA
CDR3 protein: CASSSARTSTDTQYF
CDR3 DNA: TGTGCCAGCAGCTCCGCCCGGACTAGCACAGATACGCAGTATTTT

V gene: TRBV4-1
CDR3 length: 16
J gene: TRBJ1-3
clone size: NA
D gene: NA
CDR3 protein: CASSLGRGYSGNTIYF
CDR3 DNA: TGCGCCAGCAGCCTCGGACGGGGATACTCTGGAAACACCATATATTTT

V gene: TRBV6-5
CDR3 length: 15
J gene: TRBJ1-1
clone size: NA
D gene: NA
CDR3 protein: CASSYRGERGAEAFF
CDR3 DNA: TGTGCCAGCAGTTATAGGGGGGAGAGAGGGGCTGAAGCTTTCTTT

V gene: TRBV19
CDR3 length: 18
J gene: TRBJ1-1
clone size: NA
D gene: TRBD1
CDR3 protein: CASSIPTGRPSLNTEAFF
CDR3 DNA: TGTGCCAGTAGTATCCCGACAGGGAGACCTTCCCTGAACACTGAAGCTTTCTTT

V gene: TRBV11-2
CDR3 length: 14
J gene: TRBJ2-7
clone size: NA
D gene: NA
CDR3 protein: CASSPSTGTGEQYF
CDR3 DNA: TGTGCCAGCAGCCCCTCCACCGGGACGGGGGAGCAGTACTTC

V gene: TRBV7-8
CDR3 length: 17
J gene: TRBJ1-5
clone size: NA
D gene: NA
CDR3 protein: CASSPGGGVYRNQPQHF
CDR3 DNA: TGTGCCAGCAGCCCCGGGGGAGGGGTATATCGCAATCAGCCCCAGCATTTT

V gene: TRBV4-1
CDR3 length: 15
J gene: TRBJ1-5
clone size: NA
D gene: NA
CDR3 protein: CASSQSYLDNQPQHF
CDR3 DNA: TGCGCCAGCAGCCAAAGCTACCTGGACAATCAGCCCCAGCATTTT

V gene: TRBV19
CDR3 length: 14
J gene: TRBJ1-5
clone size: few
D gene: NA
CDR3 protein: CASSIWTGDQPQHF
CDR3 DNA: TGTGCCAGTAGTATTTGGACCGGGGATCAGCCCCAGCATTTT

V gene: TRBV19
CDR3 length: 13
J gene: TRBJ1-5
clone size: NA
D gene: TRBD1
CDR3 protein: CATDRGYNQPQHF
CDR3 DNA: TGTGCCACCGACAGGGGGTACAATCAGCCCCAGCATTTT

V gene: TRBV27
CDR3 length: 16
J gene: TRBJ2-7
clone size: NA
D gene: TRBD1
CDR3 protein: CASTRSPDRGVGEQYF
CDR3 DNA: TGTGCCAGCACTCGATCACCGGACAGGGGCGTAGGCGAGCAGTACTTC

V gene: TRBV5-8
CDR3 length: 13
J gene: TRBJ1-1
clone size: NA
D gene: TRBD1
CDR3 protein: CASSFDRGPPAFF
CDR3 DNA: TGTGCCAGCAGCTTCGACAGGGGCCCCCCGGCTTTCTTT

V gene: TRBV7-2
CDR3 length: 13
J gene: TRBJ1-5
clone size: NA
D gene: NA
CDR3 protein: CASSLEEGQPQHF
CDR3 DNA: TGTGCCAGCAGCTTAGAGGAGGGTCAGCCCCAGCATTTT

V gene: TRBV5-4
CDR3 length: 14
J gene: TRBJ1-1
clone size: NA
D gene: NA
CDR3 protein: CASSLEGRATEAFF
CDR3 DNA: TGTGCCAGCAGCTTGGAGGGCAGGGCGACTGAAGCTTTCTTT

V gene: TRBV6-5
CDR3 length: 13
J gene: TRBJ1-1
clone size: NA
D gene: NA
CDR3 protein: CASRRGPNTEAFF
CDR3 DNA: TGTGCCAGCAGAAGAGGGCCTAACACTGAAGCTTTCTTT

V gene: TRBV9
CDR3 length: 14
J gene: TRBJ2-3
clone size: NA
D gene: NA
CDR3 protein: CASSVAASADTQYF
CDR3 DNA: TGTGCCAGCAGCGTAGCCGCGTCGGCAGATACGCAGTATTTT

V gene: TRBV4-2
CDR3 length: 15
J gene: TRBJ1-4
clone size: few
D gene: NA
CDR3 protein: CASSPPRGTNEKLFF
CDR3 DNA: TGTGCCAGCAGCCCCCCCCGAGGAACTAATGAAAAACTGTTTTTT

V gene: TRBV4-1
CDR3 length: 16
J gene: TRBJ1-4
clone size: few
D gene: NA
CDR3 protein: CASSPFSVERNEKLFF
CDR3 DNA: TGCGCCAGCAGCCCTTTCTCGGTGGAGCGTAATGAAAAACTGTTTTTT

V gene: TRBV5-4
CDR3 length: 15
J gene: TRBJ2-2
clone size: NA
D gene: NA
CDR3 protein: CASSGGGHAAGELFF
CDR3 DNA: TGTGCCAGCAGCGGGGGAGGCCACGCGGCCGGGGAGCTGTTTTTT

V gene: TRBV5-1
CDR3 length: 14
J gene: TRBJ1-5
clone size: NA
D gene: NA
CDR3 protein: CASSPEHRAQPQHF
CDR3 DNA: TGCGCCAGCAGCCCCGAACACAGGGCCCAGCCCCAGCATTTT

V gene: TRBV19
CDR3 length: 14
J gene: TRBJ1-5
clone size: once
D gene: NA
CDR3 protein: CASSSREGSQPQHF
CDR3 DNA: TGTGCCAGTAGTTCCAGGGAGGGTAGCCAGCCCCAGCATTTT

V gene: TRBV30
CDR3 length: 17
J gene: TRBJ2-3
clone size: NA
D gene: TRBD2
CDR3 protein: CAWSGAAGTTSTDTQYF
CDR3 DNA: TGTGCCTGGAGTGGAGCGGCTGGGACTACTAGCACAGATACGCAGTATTTT

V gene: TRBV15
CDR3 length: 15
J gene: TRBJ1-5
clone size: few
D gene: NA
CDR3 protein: CATSRDKSSNQPQHF
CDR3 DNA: TGTGCCACCAGCAGAGATAAGAGTAGCAATCAGCCCCAGCATTTT

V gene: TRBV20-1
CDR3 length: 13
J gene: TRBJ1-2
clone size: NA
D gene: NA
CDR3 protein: CSASVGSNYGYTF
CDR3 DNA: TGCAGTGCTAGTGTGGGCAGTAACTATGGCTACACCTTC

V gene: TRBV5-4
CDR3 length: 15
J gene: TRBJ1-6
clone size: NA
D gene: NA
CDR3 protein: CASSLANQNNSPLHF
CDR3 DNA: TGTGCCAGCAGCTTGGCCAACCAGAATAATTCACCCCTCCACTTT

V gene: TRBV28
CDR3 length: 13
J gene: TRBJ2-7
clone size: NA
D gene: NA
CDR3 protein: CASSTGPFYEQYF
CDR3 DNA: TGTGCCAGCAGTACAGGGCCGTTCTACGAGCAGTACTTC

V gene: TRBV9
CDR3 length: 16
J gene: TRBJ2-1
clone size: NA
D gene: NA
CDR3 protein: CASSVGGDRHNNEQFF
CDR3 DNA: TGTGCCAGCAGCGTAGGAGGAGACAGGCACAACAATGAGCAGTTCTTC

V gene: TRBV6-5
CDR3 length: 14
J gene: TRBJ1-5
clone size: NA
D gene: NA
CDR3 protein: CASRGGGGSQPQHF
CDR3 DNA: TGTGCCAGCCGAGGGGGGGGAGGGTCTCAGCCCCAGCATTTT

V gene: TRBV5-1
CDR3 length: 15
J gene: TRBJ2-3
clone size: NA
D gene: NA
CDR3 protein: CASSFGGGGTDTQYF
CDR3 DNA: TGCGCCAGCAGCTTTGGGGGCGGGGGTACAGATACGCAGTATTTT

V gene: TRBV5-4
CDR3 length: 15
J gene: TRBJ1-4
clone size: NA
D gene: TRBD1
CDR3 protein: CASSITGQPGEKLFF
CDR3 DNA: TGTGCCAGCAGCATAACGGGACAGCCGGGAGAAAAACTGTTTTTT

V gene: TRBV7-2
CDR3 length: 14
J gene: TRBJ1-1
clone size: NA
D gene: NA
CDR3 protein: CASSLSGLNTEAFF
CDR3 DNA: TGTGCCAGCAGCTTGAGCGGGTTGAACACTGAAGCTTTCTTT

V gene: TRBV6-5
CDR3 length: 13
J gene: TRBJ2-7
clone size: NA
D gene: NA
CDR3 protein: CASSYWSTREQYF
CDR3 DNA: TGTGCCAGCAGTTACTGGTCAACTCGGGAGCAGTACTTC

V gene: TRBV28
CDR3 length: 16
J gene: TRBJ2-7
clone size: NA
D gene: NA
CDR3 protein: CASSLAGAGGRGEQYF
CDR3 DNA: TGTGCCAGCAGTTTAGCAGGGGCCGGGGGACGTGGCGAGCAGTACTTC

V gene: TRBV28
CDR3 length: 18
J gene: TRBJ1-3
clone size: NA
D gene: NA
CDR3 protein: CASSRADRLRRPGNTIYF
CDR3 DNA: TGTGCCAGCAGTCGAGCGGACAGATTAAGAAGGCCCGGAAACACCATATATTTT

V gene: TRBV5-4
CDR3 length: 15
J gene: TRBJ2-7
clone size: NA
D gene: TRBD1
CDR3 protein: CASSSARTGTYEQYF
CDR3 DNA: TGTGCCAGCAGCAGCGCCAGGACAGGGACCTACGAGCAGTACTTC

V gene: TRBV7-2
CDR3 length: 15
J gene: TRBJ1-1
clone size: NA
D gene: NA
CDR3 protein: CASSRPPGGNTEAFF
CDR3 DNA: TGTGCCAGCAGCCGCCCCCCGGGAGGGAACACTGAAGCTTTCTTT

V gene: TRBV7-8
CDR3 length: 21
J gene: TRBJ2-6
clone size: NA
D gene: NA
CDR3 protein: CASSLVSRDESMYSGANVLTF
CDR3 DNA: TGTGCCAGCAGCTTAGTTTCCAGGGATGAATCGATGTACTCTGGGGCCAACGTCCTGACTTTC